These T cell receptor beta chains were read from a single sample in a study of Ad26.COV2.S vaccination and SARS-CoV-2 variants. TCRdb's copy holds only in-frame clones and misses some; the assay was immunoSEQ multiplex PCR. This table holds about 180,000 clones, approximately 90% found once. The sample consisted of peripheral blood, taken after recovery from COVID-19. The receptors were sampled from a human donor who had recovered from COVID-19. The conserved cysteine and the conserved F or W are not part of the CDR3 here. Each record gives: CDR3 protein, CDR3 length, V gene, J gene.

CDR3aa: ASSHGLAGRYEQF
len: 13
v_gene: TRBV7-2
j_gene: TRBJ2-1

CDR3aa: ASSLSGETQY
len: 10
v_gene: TRBV28
j_gene: TRBJ2-5

CDR3aa: ASSPMSGATGEKLF
len: 14
v_gene: TRBV18
j_gene: TRBJ1-4

CDR3aa: ATSRDRKGLGEQY
len: 13
v_gene: TRBV15
j_gene: TRBJ2-7

CDR3aa: ASSQGLAGGWD
len: 11
v_gene: TRBV18
j_gene: TRBJ2-5

CDR3aa: ASSSINRASPNTKSGNTIY
len: 19
v_gene: TRBV18
j_gene: TRBJ1-3

CDR3aa: ASSLDVQPQH
len: 10
v_gene: TRBV7-2
j_gene: TRBJ1-5

CDR3aa: ASSISSSGNTIY
len: 12
v_gene: TRBV19
j_gene: TRBJ1-3

CDR3aa: AWGPSGNTIY
len: 10
v_gene: TRBV30
j_gene: TRBJ1-3

CDR3aa: AWSPPWDRGGNTIY
len: 14
v_gene: TRBV30
j_gene: TRBJ1-3

CDR3aa: ASSSSGANVLT
len: 11
v_gene: TRBV27
j_gene: TRBJ2-6

CDR3aa: ASSIPGSYEQY
len: 11
v_gene: TRBV7-9
j_gene: TRBJ2-7

CDR3aa: ATSRGRVEFGGYT
len: 13
v_gene: TRBV15
j_gene: TRBJ1-2

CDR3aa: ASSLGGDTQY
len: 10
v_gene: TRBV27
j_gene: TRBJ2-3

CDR3aa: ASSSPDGISYNEQF
len: 14
v_gene: TRBV6-5
j_gene: TRBJ2-1

CDR3aa: ASSAAASATGELF
len: 13
v_gene: TRBV25-1
j_gene: TRBJ2-2

CDR3aa: ASSPSTVNSPLH
len: 12
v_gene: TRBV7-8
j_gene: TRBJ1-6

CDR3aa: ASSLDRVSGNSPLH
len: 14
v_gene: TRBV27
j_gene: TRBJ1-6

CDR3aa: ASSVAGGGTGNEQF
len: 14
v_gene: TRBV9
j_gene: TRBJ2-1

CDR3aa: ASSLVGQSSYNSPLH
len: 15
v_gene: TRBV27
j_gene: TRBJ1-6

CDR3aa: ASSEGGKDGELF
len: 12
v_gene: TRBV10-1
j_gene: TRBJ2-2

CDR3aa: SASTVNGYT
len: 9
v_gene: TRBV20-1
j_gene: TRBJ1-2

CDR3aa: ASSRRRETGELF
len: 12
v_gene: TRBV11-3
j_gene: TRBJ2-2

CDR3aa: ASSLTGPYSYEQY
len: 13
v_gene: TRBV28
j_gene: TRBJ2-7

CDR3aa: ASSLGGTVQETQY
len: 13
v_gene: TRBV28
j_gene: TRBJ2-5

CDR3aa: ASSPRPQETQY
len: 11
v_gene: TRBV7-9
j_gene: TRBJ2-5

CDR3aa: ASSHETGRSPLH
len: 12
v_gene: TRBV14
j_gene: TRBJ1-6

CDR3aa: ASSQREEKNIQY
len: 12
v_gene: TRBV3-1/TRBV3-2
j_gene: TRBJ2-4

CDR3aa: ASSLYRLNTEAF
len: 12
v_gene: TRBV11-1
j_gene: TRBJ1-1

CDR3aa: ASSISGTVPAF
len: 11
v_gene: TRBV19
j_gene: TRBJ1-1

CDR3aa: ASSFKRAGNQPQH
len: 13
v_gene: TRBV5-6
j_gene: TRBJ1-5

CDR3aa: ASSRQGIGEQY
len: 11
v_gene: TRBV19
j_gene: TRBJ2-7

CDR3aa: ASSIGTGGVNTEAF
len: 14
v_gene: TRBV19
j_gene: TRBJ1-1

CDR3aa: AWMPGMNTEAF
len: 11
v_gene: TRBV30
j_gene: TRBJ1-1

CDR3aa: ATSDKQGPLQETQY
len: 14
v_gene: TRBV24-1
j_gene: TRBJ2-5

CDR3aa: ASSSQTPPDTQY
len: 12
v_gene: TRBV7-6
j_gene: TRBJ2-3

CDR3aa: ASASQQGRELF
len: 11
v_gene: TRBV5-1
j_gene: TRBJ2-2

CDR3aa: ASSFFGGGPTDTQY
len: 14
v_gene: TRBV6-6
j_gene: TRBJ2-3

CDR3aa: ASSQDSSGANVLT
len: 13
v_gene: TRBV5-5
j_gene: TRBJ2-6

CDR3aa: IEFRGLQH
len: 8
v_gene: TRBV20-1
j_gene: TRBJ1-5

CDR3aa: ASSLEEGLGAF
len: 11
v_gene: TRBV11-2
j_gene: TRBJ1-1

CDR3aa: ASSPGTARKETQY
len: 13
v_gene: TRBV7-7
j_gene: TRBJ2-5